This T cell receptor (beta chain) emerged from a study of T-cell reconstitution after alpha-beta-depleted transplantation in children. TCRbeta library preparation incorporated unique molecular identifiers. TCRdb re-analysed the PCR reads in MiXCR, keeping a single row per CDR3 protein. The sample includes 80,000 to 95,000 distinct CDR3 sequences, roughly 8% seen only once; the top ten take under 8%. Looked up from germline, CDR1 is DFQATT and CDR2 is SNEGSKA (reference sequence). The CDR3 totals 12 residues. Trimming removed 3 bases from V and 6 bases from J, with 9 bases in between. Ten or more counts support this clonotype.

The chain links TRBV20-1 to TRBJ1-3; no clear D. This TCR came from a human donor who donated a stem cell graft to a child with congenital amegakaryocytic thrombocytopenia. This material consisted of PBMCs from the stem cell graft donor, taken from the stem cell graft. CDR3 sequence (DNA): TGCAGTGCTAGCCCGGGTTTAAACACCATATATTTT. It specifies CSASPGLNTIYF.